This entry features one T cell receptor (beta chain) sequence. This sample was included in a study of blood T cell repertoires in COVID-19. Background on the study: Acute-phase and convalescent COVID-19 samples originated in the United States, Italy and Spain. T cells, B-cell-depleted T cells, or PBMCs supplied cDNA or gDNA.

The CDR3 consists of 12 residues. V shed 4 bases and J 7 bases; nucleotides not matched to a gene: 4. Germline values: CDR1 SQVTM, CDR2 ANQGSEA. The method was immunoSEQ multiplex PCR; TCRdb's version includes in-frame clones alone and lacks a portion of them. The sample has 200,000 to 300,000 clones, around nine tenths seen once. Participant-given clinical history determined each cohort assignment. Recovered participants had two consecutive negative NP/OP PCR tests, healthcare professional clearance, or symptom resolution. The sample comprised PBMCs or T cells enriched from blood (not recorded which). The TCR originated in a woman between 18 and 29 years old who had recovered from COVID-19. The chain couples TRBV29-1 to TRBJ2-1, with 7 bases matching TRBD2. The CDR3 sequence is CSVGRGNNEQFF. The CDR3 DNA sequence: TGCAGCGTTGGGCGGGGGAATAATGAGCAGTTCTTC.